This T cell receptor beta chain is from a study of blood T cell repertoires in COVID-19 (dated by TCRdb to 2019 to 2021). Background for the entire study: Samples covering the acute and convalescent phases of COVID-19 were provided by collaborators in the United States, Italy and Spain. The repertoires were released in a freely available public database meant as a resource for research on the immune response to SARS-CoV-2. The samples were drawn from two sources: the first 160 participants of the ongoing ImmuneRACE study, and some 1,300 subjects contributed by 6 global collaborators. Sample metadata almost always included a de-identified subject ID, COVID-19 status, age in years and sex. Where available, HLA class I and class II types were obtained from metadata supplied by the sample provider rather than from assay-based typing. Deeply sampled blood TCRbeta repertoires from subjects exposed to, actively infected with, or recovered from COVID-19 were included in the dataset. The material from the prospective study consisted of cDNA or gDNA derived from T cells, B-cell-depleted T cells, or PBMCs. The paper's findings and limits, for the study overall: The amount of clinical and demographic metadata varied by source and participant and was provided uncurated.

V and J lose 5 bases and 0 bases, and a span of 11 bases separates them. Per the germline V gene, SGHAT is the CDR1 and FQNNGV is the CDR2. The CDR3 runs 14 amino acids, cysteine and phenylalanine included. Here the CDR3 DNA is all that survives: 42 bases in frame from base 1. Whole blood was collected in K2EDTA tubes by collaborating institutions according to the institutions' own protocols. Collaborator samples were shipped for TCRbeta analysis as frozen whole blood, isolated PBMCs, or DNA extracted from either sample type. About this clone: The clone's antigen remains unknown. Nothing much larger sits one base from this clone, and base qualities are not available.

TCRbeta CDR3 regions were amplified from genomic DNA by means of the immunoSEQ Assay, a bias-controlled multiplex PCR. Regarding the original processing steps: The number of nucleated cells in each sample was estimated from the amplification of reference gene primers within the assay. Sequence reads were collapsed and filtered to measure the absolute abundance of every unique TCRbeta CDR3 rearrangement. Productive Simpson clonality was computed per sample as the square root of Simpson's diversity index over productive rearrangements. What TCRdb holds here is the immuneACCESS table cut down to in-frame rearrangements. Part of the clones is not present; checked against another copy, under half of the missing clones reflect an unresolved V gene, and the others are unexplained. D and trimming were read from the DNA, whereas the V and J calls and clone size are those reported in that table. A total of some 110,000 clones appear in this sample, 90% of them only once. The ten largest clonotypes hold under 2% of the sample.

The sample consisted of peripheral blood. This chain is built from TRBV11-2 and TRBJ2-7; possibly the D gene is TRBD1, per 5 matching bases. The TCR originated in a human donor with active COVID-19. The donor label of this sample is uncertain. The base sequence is TGTGCCAGCAGCCGCGACAGTAACTCCTACGAGCAGTACTTC. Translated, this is CASSRDSNSYEQYF.